These 9 T cell receptor beta chains were all obtained from the same sample, sequenced in a study of T cell responses to AZD1222 COVID-19 vaccine. Using immunoSEQ multiplex PCR, the repertoire was profiled, and TCRdb retains in-frame clones only, with some absent. The table shows approximately 110,000 clones, with 88% occurring only once. Sequencing used peripheral blood, obtained on day 0 of AZD1222 vaccination. These receptors were obtained from an adult in good health.

This clone occurred a few times. The J gene is TRBJ2-1, the V gene TRBV3-1 (or the pseudogene TRBV3-2); 10 bases align to TRBD2. Germline V CDR1 and CDR2: LGHDT, YNNKEL (reference sequence). Losses at the gene ends were 0 bases for V and 6 bases for J; bases not matched to a gene: 5. The CDR3 spans 16 residues. The CDR3 is CASSQEGLAGGNEQFF. As DNA, the CDR3 is TGTGCCAGCAGCCAAGAGGGGTTAGCGGGAGGCAATGAGCAGTTCTTC.

Note on this clone: Other DNA sequences in this sample translate to the same CDR3. J is TRBJ2-1 and V is TRBV18; 14 bases are shared with TRBD2. Germline V gives CDR1 KGHSH, CDR2 LQKENI. The CDR3 runs 15 residues. The ends lost 3 bases at V and 7 bases at J; junction bases unmatched: 2. The DNA of the CDR3 is TGTGCCAGCTCACCCGGGACTAGCGGGAGAAATGAGCAGTTCTTC. It codes for CASSPGTSGRNEQFF.

V gene TRBV6-5 combines with J gene TRBJ1-1; D might be TRBD1 (5 bases). Germline values: CDR1 MNHEY, CDR2 SVGAGI. This CDR3 contains 13 residues. Between the trimmed V and J ends, which lost 2 bases and 5 bases, there was a span of 9 bases. CDR3 in amino acids: CASSYGAVTEAFF. The CDR3 DNA follows: TGTGCCAGCAGTTACGGGGCTGTTACTGAAGCTTTCTTT.

The rearrangement joins TRBV12-3 or TRBV12-4 to TRBJ2-2; D gene uncertain. CDR3 size: 11 residues. V gave up 7 bases and J gave up 7 bases, with 7 bases separating them. CDR3 loop: CASTVGGELFF. In nucleotides, the CDR3 is TGTGCCAGCACCGTCGGCGGGGAGCTGTTTTTT.

This chain links TRBV3-1 (or the pseudogene TRBV3-2) with TRBJ1-5, with D tentatively TRBD1 (6 bases). Germline CDR1 reads LGHDT; CDR2 reads YNNKEL (reference sequence). Between the trimmed V and J ends, which lost 3 bases and 4 bases, there was a span of 13 bases. The CDR3 has 15 amino acids. The CDR3 DNA reads as TGTGCCAGCAGCCAGAACGGGGGGCCAAATCAGCCCCAGCATTTT. Translating gives CASSQNGGPNQPQHF.

The gene calls are TRBV21-1 and TRBJ2-3; TRBD1, as called in the table, went unchecked against the DNA. TRBV21-1 is a pseudogene segment. CDR3 size: 15 residues. The CDR3 coding sequence is TGTGCCAGCAAATCAAGGGGGCGTTTTCCAGATACGCAGTATTTT. It translates to CASKSRGRFPDTQYF.

V gene TRBV7-9 combines with J gene TRBJ2-1; 7 nucleotides agree with TRBD1. After removal of 5 bases from V and 7 bases from J, the junction contained 8 bases not matched to a gene. The CDR3 sequence is 14 residues long. Germline loops: CDR1 SEHNR, CDR2 FQNEAQ (reference sequence). CDR3 sequence (DNA): TGTGCCAGCAGCCCCTTGGACAGGAGGAATGAGCAGTTCTTC. Amino acids: CASSPLDRRNEQFF.

The gene calls are TRBV19 and TRBJ1-1; no clear D. Trimming pared 2 bases from V and 7 bases from J, leaving 5 bases between. Germline assignment: CDR1 LNHDA and CDR2 SQIVND (reference sequence). The CDR3 loop spans 11 amino acids. Written as DNA, the CDR3 is TGTGCCAGTAGTATAAGCAATGAAGCTTTCTTT. Its protein is CASSISNEAFF.

This clone was found once. The CDR3 loop reads CASSINIGPAGGPNTGELFF. The CDR3 coding sequence is TGTGCCAGTAGTATAAACATCGGACCAGCGGGAGGGCCGAACACCGGGGAGCTGTTTTTT. V is TRBV19 and J is TRBJ2-2, with TRBD2 matching 10 bases. V trimming: 2 bases; J trimming: 0 bases; junction bases outside the gene matches: 12. CDR3 size: 20 residues. CDR1 and CDR2 (germline): LNHDA, SQIVND (reference sequence).